This T cell receptor (beta chain) was observed in a study of PD-1 blockade in classical Hodgkin lymphoma. About the research overall: On a schedule of every 2 weeks, patients received nivolumab 3 mg/kg intravenously.

Profiling relied on immunoSEQ multiplex PCR, and the TCRdb table lists in-frame clones only, not all of them. The sample records over 25,000 clones, approximately 78% being singletons. The study, taken as a whole, reports: Newly diagnosed patients reportedly had lower baseline TCR diversity than healthy donors. CD4+ TCR diversity rose significantly by C4D1, and CD8+ TCR diversity did not.

Every patient had relapsed following autologous stem cell transplantation, and cohorts differed in brentuximab vedotin exposure. In the case of this clone: The antigen remains undetermined.

This sequence originates from a human donor with classical Hodgkin lymphoma. This specimen consisted of peripheral blood mononuclear cells (PBMCs), obtained before the second cycle of nivolumab.

CDR3: CASSYITGTVTPPLHF. Written as DNA, the CDR3 is TGTGCCAGCAGCTATATCACCGGGACAGTTACCCCACCCCTCCACTTT. The chain uses TRBV28 and TRBJ1-6; 7 nucleotides match TRBD1. With 6 bases clipped from V and 11 bases from J, the junction kept 16 bases outside the gene matches. The CDR3 is 16 residues long. CDR1 and CDR2 (germline): MDHEN, SYDVKM.